This TCR beta chain was identified in a study of T cell clusters in autoimmune cytopenias. Notes on the study in general: The T cell clusters came from computational analysis alone and lack functional validation.

CDR3 length equals 14 residues. As to this clonotype: Antigen: not known.

TRB was amplified from roughly 250 ng of peripheral blood genomic DNA per sample. Multiplex touch-down PCR amplified TRB using TRB-A and TRB-B pools in one tube. TCRdb processed the multiplex PCR reads again and assigns one entry to each CDR3 protein, with no DNA. The specimen's table records about 8,800 distinct CDR3 sequences. This TCR came from a human donor with an autoimmune cytopenia or autoimmune hepatitis (not recorded which). The sample was peripheral blood. The chain employs TRBV12-3 or TRBV12-4 and TRBJ2-1. CDR3 loop: CASSKESQPNEQFF.